This T cell receptor beta chain appears in the sequencing data of a study of T-cell memory formation after mild COVID-19. As concerns this clonotype: Its antigen is currently unknown.

Study-level points and caveats: From day 15 to 85, contracting clones were balanced between CD4 and CD8, whereas later expanders leaned toward CD4+. Memory from before infection featured some responding clones, which suggests cross-reactive memory joined.

MiXCR, applied by TCRdb to the 5' RACE reads, yields one record per CDR3 protein. The sample lists around 300,000 distinct CDR3 sequences; around 13% were seen once. The V segment lost 1 base and the J segment 2 bases; nucleotides outside the gene matches: 4. Germline lookup yields CDR1 SQVTM and CDR2 ANQGSEA. This CDR3 comprises 15 residues. The TCR originated in a man aged 18 to 30 who had mild COVID-19 (a few samples of this study predate the infection). Cell type and time point are not known. The sequenced sample consisted of PBMCs or a T cell subset sorted from them (not recorded which). The V call is TRBV29-1, the J call TRBJ2-2, with 7 bases fitting TRBD2. The CDR3 loop reads CSVEAGRGNTGELFF. The CDR3 nucleotides are TGCAGCGTTGAAGCTGGGAGGGGAAACACCGGGGAGCTGTTTTTT.